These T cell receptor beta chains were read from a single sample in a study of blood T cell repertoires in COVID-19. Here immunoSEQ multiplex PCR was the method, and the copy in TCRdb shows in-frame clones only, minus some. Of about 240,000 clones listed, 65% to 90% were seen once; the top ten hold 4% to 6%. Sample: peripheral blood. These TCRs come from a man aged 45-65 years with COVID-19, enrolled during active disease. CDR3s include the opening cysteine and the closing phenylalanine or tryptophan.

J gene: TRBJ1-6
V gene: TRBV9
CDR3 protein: CASSSTTGANSPLHF

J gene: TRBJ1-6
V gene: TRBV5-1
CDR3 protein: CASSPVLSSYNSPLHF

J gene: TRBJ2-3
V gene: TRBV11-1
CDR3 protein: CASSEAGDTQYF

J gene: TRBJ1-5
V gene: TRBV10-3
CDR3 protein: CAISKGQGDQPQHF

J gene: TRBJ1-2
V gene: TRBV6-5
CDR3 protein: CASSNRDRGRRGYTF

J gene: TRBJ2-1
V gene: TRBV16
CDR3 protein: CASSRGVQGASYNEQFF

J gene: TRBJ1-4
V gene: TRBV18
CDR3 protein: CASRDSLSALKLFF

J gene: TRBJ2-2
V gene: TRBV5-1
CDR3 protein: CASSRGGANTGELFF

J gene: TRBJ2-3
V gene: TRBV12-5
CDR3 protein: CASGFSGGSTDTQYF

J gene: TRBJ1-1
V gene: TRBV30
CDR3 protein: CAWSVLTDTEAFF

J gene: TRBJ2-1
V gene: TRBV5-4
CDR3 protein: CASSPWTGGNEQFF

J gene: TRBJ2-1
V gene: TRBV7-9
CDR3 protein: CASSPRTSESHRGEQFF

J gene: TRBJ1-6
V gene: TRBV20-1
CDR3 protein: CSASQLNSPLHF

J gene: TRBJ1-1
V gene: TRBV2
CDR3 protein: CASRREPRLGAFF

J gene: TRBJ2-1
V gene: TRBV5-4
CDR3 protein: CASSLRGLFYNEQFF

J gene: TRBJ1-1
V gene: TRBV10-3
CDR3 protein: CAILGGTEAFF

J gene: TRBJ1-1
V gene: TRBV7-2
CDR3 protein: CASSFWDRNTEAFF

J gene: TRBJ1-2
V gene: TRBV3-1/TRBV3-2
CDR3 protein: CASSHIISANYGYTF

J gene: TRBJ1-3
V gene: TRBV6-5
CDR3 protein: CASRRTGGNTIYF

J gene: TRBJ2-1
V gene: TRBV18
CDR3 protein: CASSPIPDRYNEQFF

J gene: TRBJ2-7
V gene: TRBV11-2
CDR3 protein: CASTRGLYYEQYF

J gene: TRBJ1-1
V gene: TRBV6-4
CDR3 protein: CASSGRDRAPWAEAFF

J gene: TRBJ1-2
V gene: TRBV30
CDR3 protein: CAWSGMGVLGYTF

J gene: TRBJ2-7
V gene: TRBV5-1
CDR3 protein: CASRPYSGPSSYEQYF

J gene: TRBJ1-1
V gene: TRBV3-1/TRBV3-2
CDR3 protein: CASSRGGGTEAFF

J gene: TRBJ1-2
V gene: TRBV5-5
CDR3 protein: CASSSGQGNYGYTF

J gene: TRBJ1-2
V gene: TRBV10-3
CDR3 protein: CAISEGGLNGDYGYTF

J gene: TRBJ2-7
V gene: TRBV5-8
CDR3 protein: CASRGVSYEQYF

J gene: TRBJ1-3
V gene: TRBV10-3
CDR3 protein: CAISEAGAGNTIYF

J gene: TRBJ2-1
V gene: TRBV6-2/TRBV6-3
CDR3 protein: CASSYSLAARSYNEQFF

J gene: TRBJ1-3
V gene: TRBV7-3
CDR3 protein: CASSPGGTGNTIYF

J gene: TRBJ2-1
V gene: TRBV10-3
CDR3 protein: CAISEVRGSSYNEQFF

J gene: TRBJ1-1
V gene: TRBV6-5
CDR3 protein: CASNLQGDTEAFF

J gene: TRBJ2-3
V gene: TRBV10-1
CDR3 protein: CASRPGTGADTQYF

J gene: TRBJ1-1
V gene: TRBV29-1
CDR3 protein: CSAAGTQNTEAFF

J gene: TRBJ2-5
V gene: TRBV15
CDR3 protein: CATSSRLVQETQYF

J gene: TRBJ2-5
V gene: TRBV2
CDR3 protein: CASSAGGTERTQYF

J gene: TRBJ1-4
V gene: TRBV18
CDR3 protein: CASSQSQGPNEKLFF

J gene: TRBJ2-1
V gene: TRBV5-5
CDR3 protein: CASRGWTSVTYNEQFF

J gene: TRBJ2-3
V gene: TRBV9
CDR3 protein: CASSPISTDTQYF

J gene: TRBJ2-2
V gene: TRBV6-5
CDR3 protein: CASRDFPTGELFF

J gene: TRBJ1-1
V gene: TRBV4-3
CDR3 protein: CASSQDRLGRVGAEAFF

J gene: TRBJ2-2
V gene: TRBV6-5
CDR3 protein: CASSFLAAGTGELFF

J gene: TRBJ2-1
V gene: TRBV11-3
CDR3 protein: CASSPIAVPYNEQFF

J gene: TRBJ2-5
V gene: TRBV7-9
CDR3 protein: CASSPGTSGGKETQYF

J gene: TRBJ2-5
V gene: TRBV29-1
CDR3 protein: CSVIRQGAWETQYF

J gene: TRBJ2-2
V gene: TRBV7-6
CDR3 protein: CASSNIPGLAGGLLRTGELFF